The T cell receptor beta chain described here comes from a study of blood T cell repertoires in COVID-19. Overall study context: Sample material is recorded as cDNA or gDNA derived from T cells, B-cell-depleted T cells, or PBMCs.

Everyone who took part was roughly 18 to 89 years old, and they came from about two dozen US areas. Cohort assignment relied on participant-reported clinical history. Cohort 3 donors counted as recovered after two negative PCRs, clearance, or resolved symptoms. This CDR3 region has 16 residues. V gave up 3 bases and J gave up 0 bases, with 14 bases separating them. Per germline, CDR1 KGHSH and CDR2 LQKENI. The assay was immunoSEQ multiplex PCR, and TCRdb's table has in-frame clones only and misses some. The sample has a few hundred thousand clones; about 88% are singletons. The rearrangement links TRBV18 to TRBJ1-2; no clear D. The clonotype comes from a woman aged 45-59 years who had recovered from COVID-19. Material for sequencing was PBMCs or T cells enriched from blood (not recorded which). CDR3 residues: CASSPSHSNTNYGYTF. CDR3 bases: TGTGCCAGCTCACCGTCCCATAGCAACACTAACTATGGCTACACCTTC.